This T cell receptor (beta chain) appears in the sequencing data of a study of blood T cell repertoires in COVID-19. Method: immunoSEQ multiplex PCR; TCRdb's copy keeps in-frame clones and lacks some. The repertoire holds roughly 75,000 clones, with 75% to 90% as singletons. Trimming removed 0 bases from V and 0 bases from J; junction bases left unmatched: 0. The CDR3 length is 15 residues. Germline CDR1 reads SGHRS; CDR2 reads YFSETQ. The gene calls are TRBV5-1 and TRBJ1-2, with 9 bases aligning to TRBD1. The material sequenced was peripheral blood. This TCR was recovered from a man aged 80 or over with COVID-19, enrolled during active disease. The CDR3 loop is CASSLGTGANYGYTF. CDR3 nucleotides: TGCGCCAGCAGCTTGGGGACAGGGGCTAACTATGGCTACACCTTC.